This TCR beta chain was sequenced in a study of cytomegalovirus exposure and HLA in healthy donors. Overall study: The roughly 130 validation repertoires, a later analysis reported, used the same platform as the 550 to 700 repertoires from the first cohort.

Method: immunoSEQ multiplex PCR; TCRdb's copy keeps in-frame clones and lacks some. The sample comprises roughly 170,000 clones, approximately 84% of which are singletons, and 2.8% rests with the top ten. Germline-derived CDR1 and CDR2 are SEHNR and FQNEAQ (reference sequence). This CDR3 region has 12 residues. V lost 5 bases to trimming and J lost 5 bases, with 7 bases between them. This chain links TRBV7-9 with TRBJ2-1, with unresolved D. The clonotype comes from a woman aged 18-35 years in good health and CMV-seropositive. The sequenced sample consisted of PBMCs. The DNA for the CDR3 is TGTGCCAGCAGCCGTTTCGACAATGAGCAGTTCTTC. It is translated as CASSRFDNEQFF.